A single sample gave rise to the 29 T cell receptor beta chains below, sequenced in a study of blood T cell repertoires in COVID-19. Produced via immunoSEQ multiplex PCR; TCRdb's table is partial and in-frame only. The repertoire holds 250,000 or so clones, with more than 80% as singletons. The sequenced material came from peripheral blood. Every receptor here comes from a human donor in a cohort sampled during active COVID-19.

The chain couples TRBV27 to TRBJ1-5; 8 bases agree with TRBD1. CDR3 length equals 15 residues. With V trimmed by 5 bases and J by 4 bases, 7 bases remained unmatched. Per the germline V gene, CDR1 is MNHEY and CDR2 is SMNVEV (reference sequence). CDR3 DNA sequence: TGTGCCAGCAGTCCGCGGACAGGGTTTAATCAGCCCCAGCATTTT. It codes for CASSPRTGFNQPQHF.

The CDR3 nucleotides read TGTGCCAGCAGTCCAGGGACAGGTGGGAGTCCCTACGAGCAGTACTTC. Protein sequence: CASSPGTGGSPYEQYF. The chain couples TRBV28 to TRBJ2-7, with 8 bases lining up with TRBD1. This CDR3 is 16 amino acids long. V lost 5 bases to trimming and J lost 2 bases; unmatched junction nucleotides: 11. Germline CDR1 reads MDHEN; CDR2 reads SYDVKM. The full variable domain, in which reference TRBV28 and TRBJ2-7 provide the parts outside the CDR3, is DVKVTQSSRYLVKRTGEKVFLECVQDMDHENMFWYRQDPGLGLRLIYFSYDVKMKEKGDIPEGYSVSREKKERFSLILESASTNQTSMYLCASSPGTGGSPYEQYFGPGTRLTVT.

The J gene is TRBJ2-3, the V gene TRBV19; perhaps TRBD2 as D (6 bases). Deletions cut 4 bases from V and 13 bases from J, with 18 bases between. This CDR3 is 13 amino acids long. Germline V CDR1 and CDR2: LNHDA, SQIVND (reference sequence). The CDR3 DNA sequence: TGTGCCAGTAGTAGCCCCGGGACTCCCAGAGAGTATTTT. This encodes CASSSPGTPREYF. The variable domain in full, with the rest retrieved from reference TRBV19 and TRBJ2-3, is DGGITQSPKYLFRKEGQNVTLSCEQNLNHDAMYWYRQDPGQGLRLIYYSQIVNDFQKGDIAEGYSVSREKKESFPLTVTSAQKNPTAFYLCASSSPGTPREYFGPGTRLTVL.

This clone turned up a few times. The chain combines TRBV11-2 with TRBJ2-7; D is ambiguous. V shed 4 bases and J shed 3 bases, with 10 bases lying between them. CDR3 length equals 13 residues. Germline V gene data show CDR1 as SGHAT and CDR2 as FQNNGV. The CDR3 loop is CASSSGAFYEQYF. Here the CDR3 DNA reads TGTGCCAGCAGCTCCGGAGCATTCTACGAGCAGTACTTC.

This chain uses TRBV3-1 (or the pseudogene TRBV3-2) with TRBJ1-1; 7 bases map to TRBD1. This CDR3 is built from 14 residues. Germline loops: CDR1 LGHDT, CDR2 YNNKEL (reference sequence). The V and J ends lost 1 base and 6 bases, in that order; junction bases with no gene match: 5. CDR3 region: CASSQGQGVAEAFF. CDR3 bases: TGTGCCAGCAGCCAAGGACAGGGTGTCGCTGAAGCTTTCTTT.

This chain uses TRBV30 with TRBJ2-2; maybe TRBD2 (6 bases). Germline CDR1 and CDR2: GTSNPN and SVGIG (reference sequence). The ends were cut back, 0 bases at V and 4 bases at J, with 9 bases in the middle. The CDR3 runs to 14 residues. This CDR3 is CAWSVRGITGELFF. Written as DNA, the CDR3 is TGTGCCTGGAGTGTACGGGGGATCACCGGGGAGCTGTTTTTT. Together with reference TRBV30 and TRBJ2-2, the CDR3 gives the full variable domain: SQTIHQWPATLVQPVGSPLSLECTVEGTSNPNLYWYRQAAGRGLQLLFYSVGIGQISSEVPQNLSASRPQDRQFILSSKKLLLSDSGFYLCAWSVRGITGELFFGEGSRLTVL.

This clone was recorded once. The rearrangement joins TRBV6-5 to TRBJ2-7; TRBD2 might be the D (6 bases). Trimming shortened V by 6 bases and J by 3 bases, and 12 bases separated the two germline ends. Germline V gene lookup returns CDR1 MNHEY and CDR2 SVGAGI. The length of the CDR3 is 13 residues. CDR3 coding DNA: TGTGCCAGCAGAGGAGGGATCTTCTACGAGCAGTACTTC. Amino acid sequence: CASRGGIFYEQYF.

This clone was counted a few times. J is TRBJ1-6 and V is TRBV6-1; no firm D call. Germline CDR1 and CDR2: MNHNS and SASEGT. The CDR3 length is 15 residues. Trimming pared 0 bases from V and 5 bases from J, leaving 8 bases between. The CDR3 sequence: CASSEAGADNSPLHF. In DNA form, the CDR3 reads TGTGCCAGCAGTGAAGCAGGAGCGGATAATTCACCCCTCCACTTT.

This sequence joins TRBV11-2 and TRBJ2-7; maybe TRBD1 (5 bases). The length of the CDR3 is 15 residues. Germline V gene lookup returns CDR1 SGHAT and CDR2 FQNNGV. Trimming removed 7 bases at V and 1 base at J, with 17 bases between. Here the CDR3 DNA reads TGTGCCAGCACCATATCCCGAGACAGATCCTACGAGCAGTACTTC. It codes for CASTISRDRSYEQYF.

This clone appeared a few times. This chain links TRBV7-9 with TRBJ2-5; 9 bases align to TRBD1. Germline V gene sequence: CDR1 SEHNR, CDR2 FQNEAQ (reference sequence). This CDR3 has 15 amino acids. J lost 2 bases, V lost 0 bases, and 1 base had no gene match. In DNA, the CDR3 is TGTGCCAGCAGCTTAGCCGGGACAGGGCAAGAGACCCAGTACTTC. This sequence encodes CASSLAGTGQETQYF.

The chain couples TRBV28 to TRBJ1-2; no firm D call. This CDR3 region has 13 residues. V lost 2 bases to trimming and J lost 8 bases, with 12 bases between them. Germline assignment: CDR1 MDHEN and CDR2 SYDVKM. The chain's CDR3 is CASSLQGQRGYTF. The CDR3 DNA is TGTGCCAGCAGTTTACAAGGCCAGAGGGGCTACACCTTC.

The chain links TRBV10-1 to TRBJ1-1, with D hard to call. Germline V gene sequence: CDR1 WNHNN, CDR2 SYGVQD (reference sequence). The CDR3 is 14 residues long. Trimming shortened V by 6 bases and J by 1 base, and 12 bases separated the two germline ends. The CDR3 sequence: CASRPTSENTEAFF. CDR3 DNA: TGCGCCAGCAGGCCGACGAGCGAGAACACTGAAGCTTTCTTT.

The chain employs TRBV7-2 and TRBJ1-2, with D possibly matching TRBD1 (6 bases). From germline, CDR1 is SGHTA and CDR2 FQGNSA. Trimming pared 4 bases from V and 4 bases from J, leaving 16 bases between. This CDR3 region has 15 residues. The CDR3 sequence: CASSSYRVGGYGYTF. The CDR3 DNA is TGTGCCAGCAGCTCGTACAGGGTTGGCGGCTATGGCTACACCTTC.

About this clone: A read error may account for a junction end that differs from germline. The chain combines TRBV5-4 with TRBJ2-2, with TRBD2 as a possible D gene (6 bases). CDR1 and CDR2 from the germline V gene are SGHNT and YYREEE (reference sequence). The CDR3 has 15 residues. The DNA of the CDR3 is TGTGCCAGCAGGTTGGACGTAGGAGGGACCGGGGAGCTGTTTTTT. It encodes CASRLDVGGTGELFF.

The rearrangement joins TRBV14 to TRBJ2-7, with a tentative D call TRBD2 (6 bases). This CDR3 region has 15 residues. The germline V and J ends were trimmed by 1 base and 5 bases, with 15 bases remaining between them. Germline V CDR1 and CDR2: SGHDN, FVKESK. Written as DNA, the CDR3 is TGTGCCAGCAGCCAAGTTGGGGGGACCAATGACGAGCAGTACTTC. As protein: CASSQVGGTNDEQYF.

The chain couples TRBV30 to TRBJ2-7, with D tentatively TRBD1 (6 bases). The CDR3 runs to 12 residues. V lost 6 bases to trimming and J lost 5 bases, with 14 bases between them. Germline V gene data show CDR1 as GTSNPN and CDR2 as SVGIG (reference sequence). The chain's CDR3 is CACDRWANEQYF. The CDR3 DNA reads TGTGCCTGTGACAGGTGGGCTAACGAGCAGTACTTC.

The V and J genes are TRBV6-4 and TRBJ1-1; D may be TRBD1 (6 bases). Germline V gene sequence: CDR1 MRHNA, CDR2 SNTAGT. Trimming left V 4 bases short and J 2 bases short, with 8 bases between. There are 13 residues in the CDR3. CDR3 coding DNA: TGTGCCAGCAGTGCGGACAGTAACACTGAAGCTTTCTTT. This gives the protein CASSADSNTEAFF.

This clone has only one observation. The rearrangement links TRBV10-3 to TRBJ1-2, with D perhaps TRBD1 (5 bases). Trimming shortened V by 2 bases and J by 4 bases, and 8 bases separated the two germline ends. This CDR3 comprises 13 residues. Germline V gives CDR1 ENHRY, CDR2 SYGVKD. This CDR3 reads CAISENRFYGYTF. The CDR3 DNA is TGTGCCATCAGTGAGAACAGGTTCTATGGCTACACCTTC.

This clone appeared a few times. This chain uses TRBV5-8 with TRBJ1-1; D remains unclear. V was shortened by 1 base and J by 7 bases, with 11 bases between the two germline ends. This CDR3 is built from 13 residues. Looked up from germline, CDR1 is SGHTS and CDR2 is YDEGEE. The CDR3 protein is CASSLRRFDEAFF. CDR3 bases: TGTGCCAGCAGCTTGCGCAGGTTTGATGAAGCTTTCTTT.

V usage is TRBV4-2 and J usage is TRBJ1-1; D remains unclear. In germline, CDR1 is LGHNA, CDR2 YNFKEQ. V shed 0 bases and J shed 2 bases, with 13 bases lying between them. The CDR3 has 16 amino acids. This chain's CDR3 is CASSQDWASANTEAFF. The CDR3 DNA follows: TGTGCCAGCAGCCAAGATTGGGCCAGTGCAAACACTGAAGCTTTCTTT.

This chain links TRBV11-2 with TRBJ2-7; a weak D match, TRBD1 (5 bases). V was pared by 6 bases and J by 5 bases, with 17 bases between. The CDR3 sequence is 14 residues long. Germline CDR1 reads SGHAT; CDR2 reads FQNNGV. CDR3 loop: CASSTGDSLDEQYF. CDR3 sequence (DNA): TGTGCCAGCAGTACAGGAGATTCACTGGACGAGCAGTACTTC. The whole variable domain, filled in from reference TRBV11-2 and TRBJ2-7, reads EAGVAQSPRYKIIEKRQSVAFWCNPISGHATLYWYQQILGQGPKLLIQFQNNGVVDDSQLPKDRFSAERLKGVDSTLKIQPAKLEDSAVYLCASSTGDSLDEQYFGPGTRLTVT.

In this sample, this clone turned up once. Here the CDR3 reads CASGSAGGLTDTQYF. CDR3 DNA: TGTGCCAGCGGTTCAGCGGGGGGACTCACAGATACGCAGTATTTT. V and J are TRBV27 and TRBJ2-3, with 9 bases lining up with TRBD2. The CDR3 length is 15 residues. Germline CDR1 is MNHEY and CDR2 is SMNVEV (reference sequence). The junction had 8 bases not matched to a gene; V was cut back by 8 bases and J by 2 bases.

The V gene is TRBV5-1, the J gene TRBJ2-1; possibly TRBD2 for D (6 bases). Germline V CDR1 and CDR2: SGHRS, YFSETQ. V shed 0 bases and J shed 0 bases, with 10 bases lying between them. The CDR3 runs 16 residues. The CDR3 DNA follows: TGCGCCAGCAGCTTGGGAGGGAGGACCTCCTACAATGAGCAGTTCTTC. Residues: CASSLGGRTSYNEQFF. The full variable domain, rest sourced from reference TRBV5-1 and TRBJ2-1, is KAGVTQTPRYLIKTRGQQVTLSCSPISGHRSVSWYQQTPGQGLQFLFEYFSETQRNKGNFPGRFSGRQFSNSRSEMNVSTLELGDSALYLCASSLGGRTSYNEQFFGPGTRLTVL.

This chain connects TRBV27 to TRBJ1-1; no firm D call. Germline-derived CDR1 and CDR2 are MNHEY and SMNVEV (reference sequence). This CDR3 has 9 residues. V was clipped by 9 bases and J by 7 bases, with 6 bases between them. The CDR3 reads CARQNEAFF. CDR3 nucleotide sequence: TGTGCCAGACAGAATGAAGCTTTCTTT.

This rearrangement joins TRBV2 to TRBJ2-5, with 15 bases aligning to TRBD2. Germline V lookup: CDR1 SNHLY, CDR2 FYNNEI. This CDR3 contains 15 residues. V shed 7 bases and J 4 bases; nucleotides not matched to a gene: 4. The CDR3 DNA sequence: TGTGCCAGCACCGCGGGACTAGCGGGAGGAGAGACCCAGTACTTC. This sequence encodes CASTAGLAGGETQYF. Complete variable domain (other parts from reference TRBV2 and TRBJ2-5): EPEVTQTPSHQVTQMGQEVILRCVPISNHLYFYWYRQILGQKVEFLVSFYNNEISEKSEIFDDQFSVERPDGSNFTLKIRSTKLEDSAMYFCASTAGLAGGETQYFGPGTRLLVL.

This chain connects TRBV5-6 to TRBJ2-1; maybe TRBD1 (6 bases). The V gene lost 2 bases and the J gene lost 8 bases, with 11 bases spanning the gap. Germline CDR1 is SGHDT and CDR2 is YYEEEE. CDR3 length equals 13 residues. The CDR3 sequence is CASSFDRLDEQFF. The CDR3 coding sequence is TGTGCCAGCAGCTTCGACAGGCTAGATGAGCAGTTCTTC.

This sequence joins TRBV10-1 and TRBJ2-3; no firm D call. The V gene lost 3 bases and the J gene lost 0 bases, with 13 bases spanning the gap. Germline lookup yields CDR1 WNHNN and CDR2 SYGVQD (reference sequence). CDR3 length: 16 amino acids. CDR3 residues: CASSDPRGSSTDTQYF. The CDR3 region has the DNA TGCGCCAGCAGTGATCCACGAGGATCTAGCACAGATACGCAGTATTTT.

The DNA for the CDR3 is TGCGCCAGCACAGCGGGGGGGCTAGGGAATCAGCCCCAGCATTTT. Translated, it gives CASTAGGLGNQPQHF. This chain uses TRBV10-2 with TRBJ1-5, with D possibly being TRBD1 (6 bases). This CDR3 region has 15 residues. Trimming took off 7 bases at V and 4 bases at J, with 17 bases between the two ends. Germline V lookup: CDR1 WSHSY, CDR2 SAAADI.

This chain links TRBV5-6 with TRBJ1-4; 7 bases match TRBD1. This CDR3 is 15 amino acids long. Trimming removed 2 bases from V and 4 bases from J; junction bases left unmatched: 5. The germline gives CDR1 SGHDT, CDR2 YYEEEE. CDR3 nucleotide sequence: TGTGCCAGCAGCTTACAGGGGCGAGGTAATGAAAAACTGTTTTTT. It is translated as CASSLQGRGNEKLFF. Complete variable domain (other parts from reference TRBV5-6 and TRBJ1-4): DAGVTQSPTHLIKTRGQQVTLRCSPKSGHDTVSWYQQALGQGPQFIFQYYEEEERQRGNFPDRFSGHQFPNYSSELNVNALLLGDSALYLCASSLQGRGNEKLFFGSGTQLSVL.